This TCR beta chain appears in the sequencing data of a study of blood T cell repertoires in COVID-19. The CDR3 is 14 amino acids. Germline assignment: CDR1 LGHDT and CDR2 YNNKEL (reference sequence). Trimming shortened V by 2 bases and J by 2 bases, and 9 bases separated the two germline ends. Authors' data handling: Reference gene primer amplification in the assay estimated nucleated cell counts. TCRdb's table, derived via immunoSEQ multiplex PCR, lists solely in-frame clones and lacks some. V, J and clone size derive from that table, while D and trimming were established from the DNA sequence. The sample shows about 280,000 clones, around 84% of them seen only once. Cohort allocation depended upon clinical history that participants reported. Recovery meant two consecutive negative NP/OP PCR tests, professional clearance, or resolved symptoms.

The source is a woman in her fifties or sixties who had recovered from COVID-19. Sequenced: PBMCs or T cells enriched from blood (not recorded which). The chain recombines TRBV3-1 (or the pseudogene TRBV3-2) with TRBJ1-1; no clear D. CDR3: CASSQYQANTEAFF. CDR3 coding DNA: TGTGCCAGCAGCCAATATCAGGCTAACACTGAAGCTTTCTTT.